One sample yielded the 18 T cell receptor beta chains listed below, sequenced in a study of shared clonotypes between healthy human individuals. Terminally differentiated effector memory CD45RA+ cells were excluded from the naive CD8 cells, which were CD45RO-negative and positively selected for CCR7. This table comes from immunoSEQ multiplex PCR, and its TCRdb copy is limited to in-frame clones, with some not included. The profile shows around 2,000,000 clones, under 95% of them singletons. Sequencing input: naive CD8+ T cells from PBMCs. These receptors originate from a man between 18 and 35 years old in good health. Some clones in this sample may be carry-over from other donors' samples.

The chain links TRBV28 to TRBJ1-5; no reliable D call. The CDR3 loop spans 17 amino acids. The germline V gene encodes CDR1 MDHEN and CDR2 SYDVKM. V was cut by 5 bases and J by 0 bases, with 17 bases left in between. For the CDR3, the DNA is TGTGCCAGCAGTCTCGGGCAGGAGGATGATAGCAATCAGCCCCAGCATTTT. Translation gives CASSLGQEDDSNQPQHF.

The V and J genes are TRBV5-1 and TRBJ1-1, with a possible D match to TRBD1 (5 bases). The CDR3 has 14 residues. Trimming left V 2 bases short and J 6 bases short, with 14 bases between. The germline V gene has CDR1 SGHRS and CDR2 YFSETQ. The DNA of the CDR3 is TGCGCCAGCAGCTTAGGGAGGGGAGTCCCTGAAGCTTTCTTT. Its protein product is CASSLGRGVPEAFF.

The CDR3 nucleotides read TGTGCCAGCAGTGACGGGCAGGGGGCTCTGGAGACCCAGTACTTC. Amino acid sequence: CASSDGQGALETQYF. J is TRBJ2-5 and V is TRBV6-1; TRBD1 aligns across 8 bases. CDR1 is MNHNS, CDR2 SASEGT, per germline. V lost 3 bases, J lost 5 bases, and 8 bases stayed unmatched. The CDR3 consists of 15 residues.

The chain employs TRBV25-1 and TRBJ1-5; D possibly corresponds to TRBD1 (6 bases). The CDR3 is made up of 16 amino acids. Trimming took 7 bases from V and 4 from J, leaving 20 bases between them. Per the germline V gene, CDR1 is MGHDK and CDR2 is SYGVNS. CDR3 sequence: CASNSPTRQGNQPQHF. The CDR3 DNA follows: TGTGCCAGCAACTCCCCCACGCGGCAGGGGAATCAGCCCCAGCATTTT.

The chain combines TRBV9 with TRBJ2-1; TRBD1 might be the D (5 bases). Germline V lookup: CDR1 SGDLS, CDR2 YYNGEE. CDR3 size: 13 residues. V was pared by 4 bases and J by 5 bases, with 10 bases between. This CDR3 reads CASSLQGHNEQFF. CDR3 DNA: TGTGCCAGCAGCTTGCAGGGTCACAATGAGCAGTTCTTC.

The genes are TRBV5-5 and TRBJ2-7; no clear D. The germline V gene has CDR1 SGHKS and CDR2 YYEKEE (reference sequence). The V gene lost 0 bases and the J gene lost 0 bases, with 10 bases spanning the gap. This CDR3 comprises 15 residues. The CDR3 DNA is TGTGCCAGCAGCTTGGGTCGCGCGATCTCCTACGAGCAGTACTTC. Translated: CASSLGRAISYEQYF. Full variable domain (remainder filled in from reference TRBV5-5 and TRBJ2-7): DAGVTQSPTHLIKTRGQQVTLRCSPISGHKSVSWYQQVLGQGPQFIFQYYEKEERGRGNFPDRFSARQFPNYSSELNVNALLLGDSALYLCASSLGRAISYEQYFGPGTRLTVT.

V gene TRBV19 combines with J gene TRBJ2-5, with a possible D match to TRBD1 (6 bases). Germline CDR1 reads LNHDA; CDR2 reads SQIVND (reference sequence). Trimming took 6 bases from V and 5 from J, leaving 13 bases between them. This CDR3 has 13 residues. The chain's CDR3 is CASSVTGGETQYF. CDR3 nucleotide sequence: TGTGCCAGTAGCGTGACAGGTGGGGAGACCCAGTACTTC.

This chain links TRBV4-2 with TRBJ2-1; possibly TRBD1 for D (7 bases). V shed 4 bases and J shed 8 bases, with 36 bases lying between them. The CDR3 spans 21 residues. The germline gives CDR1 LGHNA, CDR2 YNFKEQ. This chain's CDR3 is CASSRKDSLDRTIGYLYEQFF. The CDR3 DNA reads as TGTGCCAGCAGCCGCAAAGACTCCTTGGACAGGACTATCGGTTATCTGTATGAGCAGTTCTTC.

The genes are TRBV27 and TRBJ2-2; TRBD1 is a possible D gene (6 bases). Germline V lookup: CDR1 MNHEY, CDR2 SMNVEV (reference sequence). V was cut by 5 bases and J by 4 bases, with 14 bases left in between. This CDR3 is built from 15 residues. CDR3 loop: CASSPVTGFTGELFF. The CDR3 DNA reads as TGTGCCAGCAGTCCGGTTACAGGGTTCACCGGGGAGCTGTTTTTT.

The chain is built from TRBV4-1 and TRBJ2-7; D is unclear. Germline CDR1 is MGHRA and CDR2 is YSYEKL. V was shortened by 0 bases and J by 0 bases, with 9 bases between the two germline ends. The CDR3 runs to 15 residues. The CDR3 nucleotides are TGCGCCAGCAGCCAAGATTTGAAGAGCTCCTACGAGCAGTACTTC. This gives the protein CASSQDLKSSYEQYF.

The V call is TRBV5-1, the J call TRBJ2-1; 9 positions agree with TRBD2. The CDR3 length is 15 residues. The trim removed 2 bases at V and 4 bases at J, leaving 4 bases unmatched. The germline V gene encodes CDR1 SGHRS and CDR2 YFSETQ. In DNA form, the CDR3 reads TGCGCCAGCAGCTTCGCTAGCGGGACTTACAATGAGCAGTTCTTC. Protein product: CASSFASGTYNEQFF.

The chain uses TRBV9 and TRBJ1-1; D unresolved. In germline, CDR1 is SGDLS, CDR2 YYNGEE. The CDR3 extends over 16 amino acids. The V gene lost 2 bases and the J gene lost 2 bases, with 16 bases spanning the gap. The chain's CDR3 is CASSVSLAQTNTEAFF. CDR3 DNA: TGTGCCAGCAGCGTTAGCCTAGCACAAACCAACACTGAAGCTTTCTTT.

V is TRBV27 and J is TRBJ2-2; D is possibly TRBD2 (7 bases). Per the germline V gene, CDR1 is MNHEY and CDR2 is SMNVEV (reference sequence). The CDR3 extends over 20 amino acids. Trimming left V 5 bases short and J 0 bases short, with 25 bases between. Here the CDR3 DNA reads TGTGCCAGCAGTAGTCGGGGGACATGGGCGGGAGCTACGAACACCGGGGAGCTGTTTTTT. It is translated as CASSSRGTWAGATNTGELFF.

The chain joins TRBV4-1 to TRBJ1-2; D is ambiguous. V was clipped by 4 bases and J by 8 bases, with 20 bases between them. CDR3 length: 15 amino acids. Germline values: CDR1 MGHRA, CDR2 YSYEKL. As DNA, the CDR3 is TGCGCCAGCAGCCGTATTGCACGGGCTTCGGAAGGCTACACCTTC. Protein sequence: CASSRIARASEGYTF.

The J gene is TRBJ1-1, the V gene TRBV5-1, with D possibly matching TRBD1 (6 bases). From germline, CDR1 is SGHRS and CDR2 YFSETQ. V was shortened by 4 bases and J by 8 bases, with 15 bases between the two germline ends. CDR3 size: 13 residues. CDR3 sequence reads: CASSQDNDREAFF. For the CDR3, the DNA is TGCGCCAGCAGCCAGGACAATGACAGGGAAGCTTTCTTT.

The genes are TRBV5-6 and TRBJ2-2; 9 bases line up with TRBD2. This CDR3 comprises 14 residues. Trimming at V came to 4 bases and at J to 7 bases, leaving 5 bases not matched to a gene. Germline CDR1 SGHDT, CDR2 YYEEEE. CDR3 sequence (DNA): TGTGCCAGCAGCGACGGGACTAGCTTCGGGGAGCTGTTTTTT. Translating gives CASSDGTSFGELFF. Together with reference TRBV5-6 and TRBJ2-2, the CDR3 gives the full variable domain: DAGVTQSPTHLIKTRGQQVTLRCSPKSGHDTVSWYQQALGQGPQFIFQYYEEEERQRGNFPDRFSGHQFPNYSSELNVNALLLGDSALYLCASSDGTSFGELFFGEGSRLTVL.

The rearrangement links TRBV7-9 to TRBJ2-1; 7 bases match TRBD1. The CDR3 runs to 14 residues. Germline CDR1 and CDR2: SEHNR and FQNEAQ (reference sequence). V shed 2 bases, J shed 5 bases, and the junction held 3 bases outside the gene matches. CDR3 nucleotide sequence: TGTGCCAGCAGCTTACCACAGGGGAACAATGAGCAGTTCTTC. The encoded protein is CASSLPQGNNEQFF.

V and J are TRBV25-1 and TRBJ2-1; D is possibly TRBD2 (5 bases). The germline V gene has CDR1 MGHDK and CDR2 SYGVNS. The CDR3 length is 17 residues. With 5 bases removed from V and 0 bases from J, the gap between germline ends came to 17 bases. The CDR3 sequence: CASSPPLGESSYNEQFF. CDR3 DNA sequence: TGTGCCAGCAGTCCCCCTTTGGGAGAAAGCTCCTACAATGAGCAGTTCTTC.